This T cell receptor (beta chain) stems from a study of OX40 agonist ivuxolimab in advanced cancers. Profiling relied on immunoSEQ multiplex PCR, and the TCRdb table lists in-frame clones only, not all of them. The table shows tens of thousands of clones, with around 80% occurring only once. The length of the CDR3 is 14 residues. V lost 1 base and J 0 bases, leaving 6 bases between the germline ends. CDR1 is LGHNA and CDR2 is YNFKEQ in the germline V gene. Only a few counts were recorded for this clone. The gene calls are TRBV4-2 and TRBJ2-5; D unresolved. The source material was CD4+ or CD8+ T cells sorted from blood, sampled in a trial of the OX40 agonist ivuxolimab. The clonotype was recovered from an adult with an advanced solid tumor such as melanoma, head and neck, liver or kidney cancer. Here the CDR3 DNA reads TGTGCCAGCAGCCAAGGACCAAACCAAGAGACCCAGTACTTC. As protein: CASSQGPNQETQYF.